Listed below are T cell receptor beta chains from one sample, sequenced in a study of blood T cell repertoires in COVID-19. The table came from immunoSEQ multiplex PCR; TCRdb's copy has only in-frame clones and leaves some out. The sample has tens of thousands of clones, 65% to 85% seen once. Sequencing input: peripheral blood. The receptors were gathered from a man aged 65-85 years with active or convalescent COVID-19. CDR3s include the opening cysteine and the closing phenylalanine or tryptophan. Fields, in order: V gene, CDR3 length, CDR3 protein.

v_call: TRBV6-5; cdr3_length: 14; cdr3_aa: CASAFISNTDTQYF
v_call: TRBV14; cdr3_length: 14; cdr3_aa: CASSPGQPTDTQYF
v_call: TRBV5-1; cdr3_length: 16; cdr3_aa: CATRVPASGNTGELFF
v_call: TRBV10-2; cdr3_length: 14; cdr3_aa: CASRATGNTGELFF
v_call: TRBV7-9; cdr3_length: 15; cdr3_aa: CASSSWASSSYEQYF
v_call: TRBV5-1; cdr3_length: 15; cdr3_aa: CASSLNSATNEKLFF
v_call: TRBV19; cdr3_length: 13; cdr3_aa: CASSLRTGNGYTF
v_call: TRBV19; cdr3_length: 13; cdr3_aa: CASTIRDTGKLFF
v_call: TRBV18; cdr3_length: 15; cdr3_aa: CASSTAASGNTEAFF
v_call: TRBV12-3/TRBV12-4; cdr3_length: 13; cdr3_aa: CASSPAGYTEAFF
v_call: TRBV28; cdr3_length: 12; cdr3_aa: CASSWDRETQYF
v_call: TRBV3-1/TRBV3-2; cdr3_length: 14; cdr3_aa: CASSRTGGSYEQYF
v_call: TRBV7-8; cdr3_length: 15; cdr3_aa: CASSFGVDSSYEQYF
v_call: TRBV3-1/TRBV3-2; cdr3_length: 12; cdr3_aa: CASSSEGNTIYF
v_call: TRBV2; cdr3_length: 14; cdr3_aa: CASTLEGGDTEAFF
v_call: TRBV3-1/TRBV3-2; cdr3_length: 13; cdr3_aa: CASSSLMNTEAFF
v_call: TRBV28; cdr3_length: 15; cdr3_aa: CASSPNGQGREKLFF
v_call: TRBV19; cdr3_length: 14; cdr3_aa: CASSPERDRNTIYF
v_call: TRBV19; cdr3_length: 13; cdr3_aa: CASGRDFQETQYF
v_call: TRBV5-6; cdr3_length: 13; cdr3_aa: CASRRGTADGYTF
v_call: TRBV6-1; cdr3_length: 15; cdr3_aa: CASSEALRVDQPQHF
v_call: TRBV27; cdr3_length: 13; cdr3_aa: CASSLTGGSRAFF
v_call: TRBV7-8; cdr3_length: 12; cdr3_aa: CASSPTGPRQYF
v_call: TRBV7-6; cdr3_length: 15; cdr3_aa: CASSLAVMGANEQFF